The 29 T cell receptor beta chains reported below all come from one sample, sequenced in a study of T-cell memory formation after mild COVID-19. TCRdb recomputed calls from the 5' RACE reads with MiXCR, one row per CDR3 protein. In the table there are some 410,000 distinct CDR3 sequences, more than 20% of which are singletons. The sample consisted of PBMCs or a T cell subset sorted from them (not recorded which). Receptors originate from an adult woman who had mild COVID-19 (a few samples of this study predate the infection). Cell type and time point are not known.

This clonotype came up a few times. The chain joins TRBV6-2 or TRBV6-3 to TRBJ2-7, with D uncertain. V gave up 5 bases and J gave up 4 bases, with 6 bases separating them. This CDR3 has 11 residues. Germline V CDR1 and CDR2: MNHEY, SVGEGT. The CDR3 sequence: CASSGKYEQYF. CDR3 bases: TGTGCCAGCAGTGGTAAATACGAGCAGTACTTC.

The V gene is TRBV7-8, the J gene TRBJ1-4; 7 bases are a match to TRBD1. The CDR3 is made up of 15 amino acids. V dropped 5 bases and J dropped 5; count of bases not matched to a gene: 8. Per the germline V gene, CDR1 is SGHVS and CDR2 is FQNEAQ. The DNA for the CDR3 is TGTGCCAGCAGCACCAACAGGGGAAAGAATGAAAAACTGTTTTTT. Protein product: CASSTNRGKNEKLFF.

This clonotype has just a few counts. V gene TRBV10-3 combines with J gene TRBJ2-7, with unresolved D. CDR3 length: 11 residues. V was trimmed by 6 bases and J by 1 base, leaving 4 bases between them. Germline loops: CDR1 ENHRY, CDR2 SYGVKD. The chain's CDR3 is CAISGSYEQYF. CDR3 DNA: TGTGCCATCAGCGGATCCTACGAGCAGTACTTC.

A few counts support this clonotype. The J gene is TRBJ1-5, the V gene TRBV2, with 9 nucleotides matching TRBD1. CDR3 size: 16 residues. V was pared by 4 bases and J by 1 base, with 5 bases of the junction left unmatched. In germline, CDR1 is SNHLY, CDR2 FYNNEI. This CDR3 is CASSATGGESNQPQHF. CDR3 in DNA: TGTGCCAGCAGTGCAACAGGGGGCGAGAGCAATCAGCCCCAGCATTTT.

V and J are TRBV29-1 and TRBJ2-1; 11 bases match TRBD2. Germline CDR1 SQVTM, CDR2 ANQGSEA. This CDR3 is built from 14 residues. V gave up 1 base and J gave up 6 bases; unmatched junction bases: 2. The CDR3 DNA is TGCAGCGTTGAAGGACTAGCGGGGTTCAATGAGCAGTTCTTC. It specifies CSVEGLAGFNEQFF.

This clonotype occurred many times. A read error may produce the germline difference seen at one junction end. The chain carries TRBV7-7 and TRBJ2-5; the D is unclear. Germline-derived CDR1 and CDR2 are SSHAT and FNYEAQ (reference sequence). The CDR3 length is 15 residues. In DNA form, the CDR3 reads TGTGCTAGCAGCTCTTTCGGCCGTGATTCGGAGACCCAGTACTTC. This encodes CASSSFGRDSETQYF.

This clonotype was found once. The V gene is TRBV6-5, the J gene TRBJ2-5, with D possibly TRBD1 on 6 matching bases. The V gene's germline CDR1 is MNHEY and CDR2 SVGAGI. The CDR3 runs to 15 residues. The germline V and J ends were trimmed by 6 bases and 1 base, with 15 bases remaining between them. This CDR3 reads CASSNSGTPQETQYF. Written as DNA, the CDR3 is TGTGCCAGCAGCAACAGTGGGACACCCCAAGAGACCCAGTACTTC.

The J gene is TRBJ2-1, the V gene TRBV6-6; the match to TRBD1 covers 9 bases. The junction had 7 bases not matched to a gene; V was cut back by 6 bases and J by 4 bases. CDR1 is MNHNY, CDR2 SVGAGI, per germline (reference sequence). This CDR3 comprises 15 residues. CDR3 in amino acids: CASSRTGGGYNEQFF. CDR3 coding DNA: TGTGCCAGCAGCCGAACAGGGGGCGGGTACAATGAGCAGTTCTTC.

The V and J genes are TRBV24-1 and TRBJ1-2, with D maybe TRBD1 (5 bases). Germline V lookup: CDR1 KGHDR, CDR2 SFDVKD. There are 13 residues in the CDR3. Trimming removed 9 bases from V and 4 bases from J, with 14 bases in between. CDR3 bases: TGTGCCACCGCTCCCGGGACTGGCTATGGCTACACCTTC. This gives the protein CATAPGTGYGYTF.

This chain joins TRBV12-3 or TRBV12-4 and TRBJ1-5; maybe TRBD1 (6 bases). The CDR3 has 13 amino acids. V gave up 5 bases and J gave up 9 bases, with 14 bases separating them. Written as DNA, the CDR3 is TGTGCCAGCAGTGTGACAGGTCATGGGCCCCAGCATTTT. Translating it yields CASSVTGHGPQHF.

This clonotype was found many times. The chain combines TRBV29-1 with TRBJ2-4; 9 bases match TRBD2. CDR3 length: 15 amino acids. V shed 3 bases and J 6 bases; nucleotides not matched to a gene: 9. Germline CDR1 reads SQVTM; CDR2 reads ANQGSEA. The CDR3 here is CSVELLAGVLNIQYF. The CDR3 coding sequence is TGCAGCGTTGAGTTGTTAGCGGGAGTTTTAAACATTCAGTACTTC.

V and J are TRBV7-3 and TRBJ2-5, with 9 positions matching TRBD2. V gave up 5 bases and J gave up 1 base; unmatched junction bases: 8. The CDR3 is 16 amino acids. Per germline, CDR1 SGHTA and CDR2 FQGTGA. The CDR3 coding sequence is TGTGCCAGCAGCCCACAAGCGGGAGGAGGCCAAGAGACCCAGTACTTC. Translated, it gives CASSPQAGGGQETQYF.

This clonotype was seen repeatedly, ten times or more. This rearrangement joins TRBV11-2 to TRBJ2-5; D uncertain. The CDR3 is 15 amino acids. V was trimmed by 3 bases and J by 1 base, leaving 12 bases between them. Germline CDR1 SGHAT, CDR2 FQNNGV. The CDR3 is CASSFTNTVQETQYF. The CDR3, as DNA: TGTGCCAGCAGCTTTACTAACACCGTCCAAGAGACCCAGTACTTC.

The rearrangement links TRBV6-6 to TRBJ2-7; perhaps TRBD1 as D (5 bases). Trimming removed 2 bases from V and 3 bases from J, with 14 bases in between. Looked up from germline, CDR1 is MNHNY and CDR2 is SVGAGI (reference sequence). The CDR3 totals 15 residues. In nucleotides, the CDR3 is TGTGCCAGCAGTTACCCGACAGAAAACGGCTACGAGCAGTACTTC. This translates into CASSYPTENGYEQYF.

This chain uses TRBV7-9 with TRBJ2-7; 7 nucleotides match TRBD1. J was trimmed by 1 base and V by 8 bases; bases with no gene match: 8. Germline V CDR1 and CDR2: SEHNR, FQNEAQ (reference sequence). The CDR3 totals 14 residues. This CDR3 reads CASRLTGMSYEQYF. CDR3 DNA: TGTGCCAGCCGTCTGACAGGGATGTCCTACGAGCAGTACTTC.

This clonotype was seen a handful of times. The V call is TRBV12-3 or TRBV12-4, the J call TRBJ2-1; D is unclear. The CDR3 extends over 15 amino acids. V was clipped by 6 bases and J by 1 base, with 13 bases between them. Written as DNA, the CDR3 is TGTGCCAGCAGCTCCGGGCGTGAATCCTACAATGAGCAGTTCTTC. This codes for CASSSGRESYNEQFF.

The chain recombines TRBV11-3 with TRBJ2-1; D is ambiguous. Trimming took off 0 bases at V and 7 bases at J, with 10 bases between the two ends. The CDR3 loop spans 14 amino acids. CDR1 is SGHNT, CDR2 YENEEA, per germline. The CDR3 nucleotides read TGTGCCAGCAGCTTAGATACTCGCTGGAATGAGCAGTTCTTC. This gives the protein CASSLDTRWNEQFF. The whole variable domain, filled in from reference TRBV11-3 and TRBJ2-1, reads EAGVVQSPRYKIIEKKQPVAFWCNPISGHNTLYWYLQNLGQGPELLIRYENEEAVDDSQLPKDRFSAERLKGVDSTLKIQPAELGDSAVYLCASSLDTRWNEQFFGPGTRLTVL.

This clonotype was detected ten times or more. The chain couples TRBV12-3 or TRBV12-4 to TRBJ1-1; no definite D call. V gave up 6 bases and J gave up 4 bases, with 15 bases separating them. The CDR3 is 14 residues long. The chain's CDR3 is CASSLSMGITEAFF. Here the CDR3 DNA reads TGTGCCAGCAGCTTATCAATGGGGATCACTGAAGCTTTCTTT.

V gene TRBV19 combines with J gene TRBJ2-1; D unclear. The CDR3 is 14 amino acids. The germline V gene encodes CDR1 LNHDA and CDR2 SQIVND (reference sequence). Between the trimmed V and J ends, which lost 5 bases and 6 bases, there was a span of 14 bases. The CDR3 sequence is CASSPSLIPNEQFF. The CDR3 DNA follows: TGTGCCAGTAGTCCCTCCTTAATACCCAATGAGCAGTTCTTC.

The V gene is TRBV6-5, the J gene TRBJ1-1; tentatively, D is TRBD1 (6 bases). Germline-derived CDR1 and CDR2 are MNHEY and SVGAGI. The V and J ends lost 5 bases and 4 bases respectively, with 17 bases between them. The CDR3 totals 15 residues. The CDR3 DNA sequence: TGTGCCAGCAGTCAAACCCCGGGGGCTTCCACTGAAGCTTTCTTT. Translation: CASSQTPGASTEAFF.

In this sample, this clonotype turned up a few times. CDR3 residues: CASSFWTSGDEQFF. In nucleotides, the CDR3 is TGCGCCAGCAGCTTCTGGACTAGCGGGGATGAGCAGTTCTTC. This sequence joins TRBV5-1 and TRBJ2-1; TRBD2 matches 12 bases. This CDR3 contains 14 residues. Per the germline V gene, CDR1 is SGHRS and CDR2 is YFSETQ. After removal of 2 bases from V and 8 bases from J, the junction contained 2 bases not matched to a gene. The variable domain in full, completed from reference TRBV5-1 and TRBJ2-1, reads KAGVTQTPRYLIKTRGQQVTLSCSPISGHRSVSWYQQTPGQGLQFLFEYFSETQRNKGNFPGRFSGRQFSNSRSEMNVSTLELGDSALYLCASSFWTSGDEQFFGPGTRLTVL.

The chain joins TRBV4-2 to TRBJ2-7; the D call may be TRBD1 or TRBD2 (5 bases each). V lost 1 base and J 5 bases, leaving 9 bases between the germline ends. The germline V gene encodes CDR1 LGHNA and CDR2 YNFKEQ. The CDR3 has 13 residues. Here the CDR3 reads CASSQGGNNEQYF. CDR3 coding DNA: TGTGCCAGCAGCCAAGGGGGGAATAACGAGCAGTACTTC.

The chain is built from TRBV29-1 and TRBJ2-5; tentative D call: TRBD1 (6 bases). The CDR3 totals 12 residues. Trimming removed 4 bases from V and 2 bases from J, with 8 bases in between. The germline V gene encodes CDR1 SQVTM and CDR2 ANQGSEA. This chain's CDR3 is CSVGGQQETQYF. The DNA of the CDR3 is TGCAGCGTTGGCGGACAGCAAGAGACCCAGTACTTC.

This clonotype was recorded a few times. The J gene is TRBJ2-1, the V gene TRBV24-1; perhaps TRBD1 as D (6 bases). This CDR3 comprises 16 residues. Germline loops: CDR1 KGHDR, CDR2 SFDVKD. V was clipped by 3 bases and J by 8 bases, with 19 bases between them. CDR3 in amino acids: CATSDRNRDVRDEQFF. For the CDR3, the DNA is TGTGCCACCAGTGATCGTAACAGGGACGTACGGGATGAGCAGTTCTTC.

The V and J genes are TRBV30 and TRBJ2-1, with 9 positions matching TRBD1. The V and J ends lost 0 bases and 0 bases, in that order; junction bases with no gene match: 9. There are 18 residues in the CDR3. CDR1 GTSNPN and CDR2 SVGIG come from the germline V gene (reference sequence). The CDR3 loop reads CAWSVDRGAESSYNEQFF. The CDR3, as DNA: TGTGCCTGGAGTGTGGACAGGGGCGCTGAAAGCTCCTACAATGAGCAGTTCTTC. The full variable domain, its missing parts supplied by reference TRBV30 and TRBJ2-1, is SQTIHQWPATLVQPVGSPLSLECTVEGTSNPNLYWYRQAAGRGLQLLFYSVGIGQISSEVPQNLSASRPQDRQFILSSKKLLLSDSGFYLCAWSVDRGAESSYNEQFFGPGTRLTVL.

This clonotype was counted a few times. The chain has TRBV18 and TRBJ2-7; D gene ambiguous. The V gene lost 3 bases and the J gene lost 6 bases, with 9 bases spanning the gap. Germline CDR1 and CDR2: KGHSH and LQKENI. The CDR3 extends over 12 amino acids. The CDR3 here is CASSPATREQYF. CDR3 in DNA: TGTGCCAGCTCACCTGCGACGCGCGAGCAGTACTTC.

V gene TRBV5-1 combines with J gene TRBJ2-3; 9 bases map to TRBD2. CDR1 SGHRS and CDR2 YFSETQ come from the germline V gene. The CDR3 is 17 amino acids. V lost 0 bases and J lost 6; bases outside the gene matches: 11. CDR3: CASSLVAGGPGVDTQYF. CDR3 in DNA: TGCGCCAGCAGCTTGGTCGCGGGAGGGCCAGGTGTGGATACGCAGTATTTT.

DNA of the CDR3: TGTGCCACCAGTGATTCCCAATGTGCCCCCCGAACTACGCAGTATTTT. Its protein product is CATSDSQCAPRTTQYF. The chain couples TRBV24-1 to TRBJ2-3; D ambiguous. The V end was cut by 2 bases, the J end by 8 bases, with 19 bases between. CDR1 KGHDR and CDR2 SFDVKD come from the germline V gene. The CDR3 spans 16 residues.

V usage is TRBV7-9 and J usage is TRBJ2-7; 8 positions agree with TRBD1. The CDR3 is made up of 15 amino acids. Looked up from germline, CDR1 is SEHNR and CDR2 is FQNEAQ (reference sequence). J was trimmed by 7 bases and V by 1 base; bases with no gene match: 9. The CDR3 sequence is CASSLGGGQGGEQYF. The CDR3 nucleotides are TGTGCCAGCAGCTTAGGTGGTGGACAGGGAGGAGAGCAGTACTTC.